Following are 21 T cell receptor beta chains from one sample sequenced in a study of early T cells in non-severe SARS-CoV-2 infection. In TCRdb, the 5' RACE reads were re-called with MiXCR into one record per CDR3 protein. The repertoire holds around 88,000 distinct CDR3 sequences, 13% to 15% seen once, with 6.5% to 8.5% in the top ten. Sequenced: whole blood. All receptors come from an adult who was a healthcare worker with PCR-confirmed SARS-CoV-2 infection or an uninfected control (not recorded which).

The chain has TRBV11-2 and TRBJ2-1, with D perhaps assigned TRBD1 or TRBD2 (5 bases each). The length of the CDR3 is 16 residues. Trimming pared 4 bases from V and 8 bases from J, leaving 21 bases between. Looked up from germline, CDR1 is SGHAT and CDR2 is FQNNGV. CDR3 sequence (DNA): TGTGCCAGCAGCTCACCTGGGACCAGCCCCTCTGATGAGCAGTTCTTC. Residues: CASSSPGTSPSDEQFF.

Many counts were recorded for this clonotype. The chain links TRBV6-6 to TRBJ1-1; 7 bases are a match to TRBD1. Germline CDR1 reads MNHNY; CDR2 reads SVGAGI (reference sequence). V shed 7 bases, J shed 3 bases, and the junction held 5 bases outside the gene matches. This CDR3 spans 13 amino acids. CDR3 DNA: TGTGCCAGCACCCAACAGGGGCACACTGAAGCTTTCTTT. It is translated as CASTQQGHTEAFF.

This chain joins TRBV7-9 and TRBJ2-7, with a tentative D call TRBD1 (5 bases). This CDR3 is built from 15 residues. Trimming took 4 bases from V and 2 from J, leaving 15 bases between them. Per germline, CDR1 SEHNR and CDR2 FQNEAQ (reference sequence). The CDR3 spells CASSSPTGETYEQYF. Written as DNA, the CDR3 is TGTGCCAGCAGCTCCCCCACAGGTGAAACCTACGAGCAGTACTTC.

The chain joins TRBV5-5 to TRBJ2-6; 8 bases are shared with TRBD1. The junction had 4 bases not matched to a gene; V was cut back by 3 bases and J by 2 bases. This CDR3 is built from 16 residues. The germline gives CDR1 SGHKS, CDR2 YYEKEE (reference sequence). DNA for the CDR3: TGTGCCAGCAGCTATTCACAGGGGGCTGGGGCCAACGTCCTGACTTTC. It specifies CASSYSQGAGANVLTF.

This clonotype has only a few counts. The chain recombines TRBV7-9 with TRBJ2-1, with D tentatively TRBD2 (6 bases). The CDR3 totals 17 residues. The germline V gene has CDR1 SEHNR and CDR2 FQNEAQ (reference sequence). V lost 2 bases and J lost 8, with 22 bases in between. The CDR3 region is CASSLPQGGYAGDEQFF. CDR3 sequence (DNA): TGTGCCAGCAGCTTACCCCAGGGAGGCTACGCGGGTGATGAGCAGTTCTTC. The full variable domain, completed using reference TRBV7-9 and TRBJ2-1, is DTGVSQNPRHKITKRGQNVTFRCDPISEHNRLYWYRQTLGQGPEFLTYFQNEAQLEKSRLLSDRFSAERPKGSFSTLEIQRTEQGDSAMYLCASSLPQGGYAGDEQFFGPGTRLTVL.

This clonotype was observed a few times. The V call is TRBV12-3 or TRBV12-4, the J call TRBJ1-5, with unresolved D. CDR3 length: 13 amino acids. Trimming removed 6 bases at V and 0 bases at J, with 6 bases between. CDR3 in amino acids: CASSGSSNQPQHF. The CDR3 bases are TGTGCCAGCAGCGGGAGTAGCAATCAGCCCCAGCATTTT.

V is TRBV6-1 and J is TRBJ2-7; D not certain. The CDR3 extends over 16 amino acids. Germline V CDR1 and CDR2: MNHNS, SASEGT. Trimming took 0 bases from V and 0 from J, leaving 12 bases between them. CDR3 loop: CASSEASAASSYEQYF. CDR3 DNA sequence: TGTGCCAGCAGTGAAGCATCGGCAGCGAGCTCCTACGAGCAGTACTTC.

This clonotype was seen a handful of times. The chain joins TRBV7-9 to TRBJ2-3, with 7 bases aligning to TRBD2. This CDR3 has 16 amino acids. The V segment lost 7 bases and the J segment 5 bases; nucleotides outside the gene matches: 15. The germline V gene encodes CDR1 SEHNR and CDR2 FQNEAQ (reference sequence). CDR3 DNA sequence: TGTGCCAGCACCACGTCTGGCGGGAGTGGTATAGATACGCAGTATTTT. It is translated as CASTTSGGSGIDTQYF.

This chain links TRBV19 with TRBJ2-7; D might be TRBD2 (5 bases). This CDR3 has 14 amino acids. V was pared by 6 bases and J by 4 bases, with 16 bases between. CDR1 and CDR2 (germline): LNHDA, SQIVND (reference sequence). DNA for the CDR3: TGTGCCAGTAGCTCCGGGCTCCGGGGTTACGAGCAGTACTTC. It translates to CASSSGLRGYEQYF.

The chain is built from TRBV7-6 and TRBJ2-2, with 10 positions matching TRBD1. The length of the CDR3 is 15 residues. The trim removed 3 bases at V and 7 bases at J, leaving 5 bases unmatched. CDR1 is SGHVS, CDR2 FNYEAQ, per germline. CDR3 DNA: TGTGCCAGCAGCTTCCGACAGGGGGCAAGCGGGGAGCTGTTTTTT. It specifies CASSFRQGASGELFF.

The chain couples TRBV19 to TRBJ2-2; 7 bases are shared with TRBD1. The CDR3 length is 15 residues. CDR1 LNHDA and CDR2 SQIVND come from the germline V gene (reference sequence). The V gene end was trimmed by 6 bases and the J gene end by 0 bases; junction bases not matched to a gene: 4. CDR3 residues: CASRGTEANTGELFF. The DNA of the CDR3 is TGTGCCAGTAGAGGGACAGAGGCGAACACCGGGGAGCTGTTTTTT. The full variable domain, in which reference TRBV19 and TRBJ2-2 provide the parts outside the CDR3, is DGGITQSPKYLFRKEGQNVTLSCEQNLNHDAMYWYRQDPGQGLRLIYYSQIVNDFQKGDIAEGYSVSREKKESFPLTVTSAQKNPTAFYLCASRGTEANTGELFFGEGSRLTVL.

This chain joins TRBV7-9 and TRBJ2-7; D remains ambiguous. Germline values: CDR1 SEHNR, CDR2 FQNEAQ (reference sequence). V gave up 0 bases and J gave up 2 bases, with 8 bases separating them. This CDR3 region has 14 residues. CDR3 region: CASSLAGQTYEQYF. CDR3 bases: TGTGCCAGCAGCTTAGCGGGTCAGACCTACGAGCAGTACTTC.

This clonotype was detected only a few times. The CDR3 reads CASSRGQGTDTQYF. CDR3 in DNA: TGTGCCAGCAGCCGAGGACAGGGGACAGATACGCAGTATTTT. V usage is TRBV6-5 and J usage is TRBJ2-3, with 9 bases aligning to TRBD1. The germline CDR1 and CDR2 sequences are MNHEY and SVGAGI. Trimming took 6 bases from V and 3 from J; bases not matched to a gene: 4. The CDR3 consists of 14 residues.

The V call is TRBV6-1, the J call TRBJ1-1, with a tentative D call TRBD1 (5 bases). This CDR3 is built from 18 residues. Trimming left V 0 bases short and J 6 bases short, with 23 bases between. CDR1 and CDR2 (germline): MNHNS, SASEGT. For the CDR3, the DNA is TGTGCCAGCAGTGAAGCCCGGGGCGTGGGCATAAGGAAGGCTGAAGCTTTCTTT. Translated, it gives CASSEARGVGIRKAEAFF.

This clonotype was counted many times. The chain has TRBV10-3 and TRBJ2-7; 8 nucleotides match TRBD2. The CDR3 covers 14 residues. CDR1 and CDR2 (germline): ENHRY, SYGVKD. With V trimmed by 7 bases and J by 3 bases, 8 bases remained unmatched. The CDR3 nucleotides are TGTGCCATCAATCCGGGACTAGGCCTCTACGAGCAGTACTTC. Protein product: CAINPGLGLYEQYF.

This clonotype came up many times. The CDR3 loop is CASSLGTGAHEQYF. As DNA, the CDR3 is TGTGCCAGCAGTTTAGGGACAGGGGCCCACGAGCAGTACTTC. The chain combines TRBV27 with TRBJ2-7; 10 bases align to TRBD1. Germline V lookup: CDR1 MNHEY, CDR2 SMNVEV (reference sequence). The CDR3 totals 14 residues. Trimming removed 2 bases from V and 5 bases from J; junction bases left unmatched: 3.

This clonotype was recorded many times. V usage is TRBV9 and J usage is TRBJ2-7; D possibly corresponds to TRBD2 (6 bases). In germline, CDR1 is SGDLS, CDR2 YYNGEE. V was trimmed by 7 bases and J by 1 base, leaving 6 bases between them. The CDR3 runs 11 residues. The CDR3 coding sequence is TGTGCCAGCGGAGGGTCCTACGAGCAGTACTTC. This gives the protein CASGGSYEQYF.

V and J are TRBV7-9 and TRBJ1-2, with a tentative D call TRBD1 (6 bases). Trimming cost V 6 bases and J 3 bases, with 8 bases left between them. The CDR3 has 12 residues. The germline V gene encodes CDR1 SEHNR and CDR2 FQNEAQ (reference sequence). CDR3 in amino acids: CASRGGDYGYTF. DNA for the CDR3: TGTGCCAGCAGGGGGGGCGACTATGGCTACACCTTC.

The J gene is TRBJ1-1, the V gene TRBV9, with TRBD1 as a possible D gene (6 bases). This CDR3 spans 12 amino acids. Trimming cost V 3 bases and J 6 bases, with 9 bases left between them. Germline lookup yields CDR1 SGDLS and CDR2 YYNGEE. The CDR3 spells CASSGGQPEAFF. CDR3 DNA sequence: TGTGCCAGCAGCGGAGGACAGCCTGAAGCTTTCTTT.

This clonotype was seen many times. The chain links TRBV7-2 to TRBJ2-1; D is unresolved. From germline, CDR1 is SGHTA and CDR2 FQGNSA. CDR3 length: 12 amino acids. Trimming removed 5 bases from V and 7 bases from J, with 9 bases in between. The CDR3: CASSLNKNEQFF. DNA for the CDR3: TGTGCCAGCAGCCTCAACAAGAATGAGCAGTTCTTC.

The gene calls are TRBV6-1 and TRBJ2-1; TRBD2 matches 7 bases. The trim removed 7 bases at V and 3 bases at J, leaving 3 bases unmatched. Germline lookup yields CDR1 MNHNS and CDR2 SASEGT. The CDR3 consists of 13 residues. The CDR3 is CASIPGGYNEQFF. The CDR3 DNA is TGTGCCAGCATCCCGGGGGGCTACAATGAGCAGTTCTTC.